These 14 T cell receptor beta chains came from one sample sequenced in a study of cytomegalovirus exposure and HLA in healthy donors. It was with 60 Vbeta and 13 Jbeta primers that the PCR ran. Data came from immunoSEQ multiplex PCR; TCRdb stores just in-frame clones and leaves some out. The table lists some 150,000 clones, roughly 64% of them singletons. Sequencing was performed on PBMCs. Every receptor here comes from a woman aged 25-40 years in good health and CMV-seropositive.

As for this clone: The junction departs from germline at one end; a sequencing error may be responsible. The CDR3: CASIYSGGYTF. For the CDR3, the DNA is TGTGCCAGCATTTACAGCGGAGGCTACACCTTC. The chain has TRBV6-5 and TRBJ1-2; D gene uncertain. The germline V gene has CDR1 MNHEY and CDR2 SVGAGI. This CDR3 has 11 residues.

A few counts support this clone. This chain connects TRBV11-2 to TRBJ1-1; no definite D call. The CDR3 is 14 amino acids. Germline loops: CDR1 SGHAT, CDR2 FQNNGV. V was shortened by 2 bases and J by 5 bases, with 12 bases between the two germline ends. The CDR3 nucleotides read TGTGCCAGCAGCTTATCCGGGGAACGGACTGAAGCTTTCTTT. Amino acids: CASSLSGERTEAFF. The whole variable domain, remainder taken from reference TRBV11-2 and TRBJ1-1, is EAGVAQSPRYKIIEKRQSVAFWCNPISGHATLYWYQQILGQGPKLLIQFQNNGVVDDSQLPKDRFSAERLKGVDSTLKIQPAKLEDSAVYLCASSLSGERTEAFFGQGTRLTVV.

This chain links TRBV6-5 with TRBJ1-2, with 9 bases identical to TRBD1. Germline assignment: CDR1 MNHEY and CDR2 SVGAGI. The junction had 3 bases not matched to a gene; V was cut back by 5 bases and J by 2 bases. CDR3 length: 14 amino acids. CDR3 loop: CASSAQGANYGYTF. The DNA of the CDR3 is TGTGCCAGCAGTGCACAGGGGGCGAACTATGGCTACACCTTC.

The V and J genes are TRBV4-1 and TRBJ1-2; D is unclear. CDR3 length equals 12 residues. V was trimmed by 0 bases and J by 7 bases, leaving 6 bases between them. Germline loops: CDR1 MGHRA, CDR2 YSYEKL. The CDR3 sequence: CASSQDSVGYTF. The CDR3 nucleotides read TGCGCCAGCAGCCAAGATTCGGTTGGCTACACCTTC.

The chain carries TRBV28 and TRBJ2-2; D is perhaps TRBD2 (5 bases). Germline lookup yields CDR1 MDHEN and CDR2 SYDVKM. Trimming took off 1 base at V and 5 bases at J, with 8 bases between the two ends. The CDR3 runs to 14 residues. The DNA of the CDR3 is TGTGCCAGCAGTTTATTTGAGGGAACCGGGGAGCTGTTTTTT. Amino acids: CASSLFEGTGELFF.

This clone was detected only a few times. The chain has TRBV1 and TRBJ2-3; TRBD2 reflects the table's D call only, with no check against the DNA. TRBV1 is marked as a pseudogene. The CDR3 length is 18 residues. Here the CDR3 DNA reads TGCACCAGCAGCCAAGATTCTACTAGCGGGAGGGGGACAGATACGCAGTATTTT. Encoded protein: CTSSQDSTSGRGTDTQYF.

In its sample, this clone was seen a few times. The genes are TRBV2 and TRBJ2-3, with a tentative D call TRBD1 (5 bases). The length of the CDR3 is 16 residues. V lost 4 bases and J 0 bases, leaving 14 bases between the germline ends. Germline V gene sequence: CDR1 SNHLY, CDR2 FYNNEI. In DNA form, the CDR3 reads TGTGCCAGCAGTGTATATAGGGGCTATAGCACAGATACGCAGTATTTT. Protein product: CASSVYRGYSTDTQYF.

The chain uses TRBV20-1 and TRBJ2-5; D uncertain. The DNA end is more similar to TRBJ2-7, so the J call may be wrong. The CDR3 is 10 residues long. The V gene's germline CDR1 is DFQATT and CDR2 SNEGSKA (reference sequence). In DNA form, the CDR3 reads TGCAGTGCTTCACCGTACGAGCAGTACTTC. Amino acid sequence: CSASPYEQYF.

The chain has TRBV9 and TRBJ2-1; 8 nucleotides align to TRBD2. V dropped 5 bases and J dropped 9; count of bases not matched to a gene: 19. Per germline, CDR1 SGDLS and CDR2 YYNGEE. This CDR3 comprises 17 residues. Written as DNA, the CDR3 is TGTGCCAGCAGTAGGGCGATAGCGGGATCGAATAGCATTGAGCAGTTCTTC. This codes for CASSRAIAGSNSIEQFF.

This clone was seen more than once but under ten times. The V gene is TRBV7-9, the J gene TRBJ2-2; tentatively, D is TRBD2 (5 bases). The CDR3 totals 15 residues. Germline CDR1 reads SEHNR; CDR2 reads FQNEAQ (reference sequence). Trimming left V 1 base short and J 5 bases short, with 11 bases between. Written as DNA, the CDR3 is TGTGCCAGCAGCTTAGGCCTACTAGGGACCGGGGAGCTGTTTTTT. Translating gives CASSLGLLGTGELFF.

Remarks on this clone: An end of the junction does not agree with germline; a read error may underlie this. The same CDR3 arises from other DNA sequences in this sample as well. The chain carries TRBV14 and TRBJ1-1; TRBD1 matches at 9 bases. CDR1 SGHDN and CDR2 FVKESK come from the germline V gene. The length of the CDR3 is 14 residues. CDR3 DNA sequence: TGTGCCAGTAGCCCGACCAACAGGGGGCGGCCAGCTTTCTTT. Encoded protein: CASSPTNRGRPAFF.

The rearrangement joins TRBV5-4 to TRBJ2-2; possibly TRBD2 for D (6 bases). V shed 0 bases and J shed 1 base, with 10 bases lying between them. The CDR3 extends over 16 amino acids. The germline CDR1 and CDR2 sequences are SGHNT and YYREEE (reference sequence). The DNA of the CDR3 is TGTGCCAGCAGCTTGGAGGTCGGGAGGAACACCGGGGAGCTGTTTTTT. Its translation is CASSLEVGRNTGELFF. The complete variable domain, with remaining parts taken from reference TRBV5-4 and TRBJ2-2, reads ETGVTQSPTHLIKTRGQQVTLRCSSQSGHNTVSWYQQALGQGPQFIFQYYREEENGRGNFPPRFSGLQFPNYSSELNVNALELDDSALYLCASSLEVGRNTGELFFGEGSRLTVL.

J is TRBJ1-3 and V is TRBV9, with 7 nucleotides matching TRBD1. The CDR3 sequence is 13 residues long. CDR1 and CDR2 (germline): SGDLS, YYNGEE. V was pared by 5 bases and J by 4 bases, with 3 bases of the junction left unmatched. CDR3 nucleotide sequence: TGTGCCAGCAGACCGGGACAGGGAAACACCATATATTTT. It is translated as CASRPGQGNTIYF.

The chain employs TRBV2 and TRBJ1-2; D is undetermined. There are 12 residues in the CDR3. V gave up 3 bases and J gave up 10 bases, with 12 bases separating them. From germline, CDR1 is SNHLY and CDR2 FYNNEI. The DNA for the CDR3 is TGTGCCAGCAGTGAGCGGCAGAGCAACTACACCTTC. This translates into CASSERQSNYTF. The full variable domain, its missing parts supplied by reference TRBV2 and TRBJ1-2, is EPEVTQTPSHQVTQMGQEVILRCVPISNHLYFYWYRQILGQKVEFLVSFYNNEISEKSEIFDDQFSVERPDGSNFTLKIRSTKLEDSAMYFCASSERQSNYTFGSGTRLTVV.